The present T cell receptor (beta chain) was sequenced within a study of blood T cell repertoires in COVID-19 (dated by TCRdb to between 2020 and 2021). Looking at the study overall: Collaborator samples came from the United States, Italy and Spain and covered acute and convalescent phases of COVID-19. The samples were drawn from two sources: the first 160 participants of the ongoing ImmuneRACE study, and 1,200 or so subjects contributed by 6 global collaborators. The repertoires were released in a freely available public database meant as a resource for research on the immune response to SARS-CoV-2. Where HLA class I and class II types were available, the types were taken from metadata supplied by the sample provider, not from assay-based typing. The prospective study material was composed of cDNA or gDNA derived from T cells, B-cell-depleted T cells, or PBMCs. The dataset comprised deeply sampled blood TCRbeta repertoires from subjects exposed to, actively infected with, or recovered from COVID-19. Nearly every sample came with metadata listing a de-identified subject ID, COVID-19 status, age in years and sex. General study outcomes and caveats: Clinical and demographic metadata were provided uncurated, with the amount varying by source and participant.

The CDR3 sequence holds 15 residues, the cysteine and phenylalanine included. Only the CDR3 region is kept as DNA, spanning 45 bases read in frame from base 1. As encoded in the germline V gene, CDR1 is SGHDN while CDR2 is FVKESK. The V and J ends are trimmed by 4 bases and 2 bases, leaving 14 bases between them. TCRbeta CDR3 regions were amplified from genomic DNA by means of the immunoSEQ Assay, a bias-controlled multiplex PCR. The published analysis was carried out like this. Nucleated cell counts per sample were estimated from amplification of reference gene primers within the assay. To quantify the absolute abundance of each unique TCRbeta CDR3 rearrangement, sequence reads were collapsed and filtered. For each sample, productive Simpson clonality was calculated by taking the square root of Simpson's diversity index across productive rearrangements. Entries here come from immuneACCESS through TCRdb and include only in-frame sequences with V and J called. Some clones fail to appear in such tables; in the studies checked, an unresolved V gene covers under half of the shortfall, and the cause of the remainder is unknown. Clone size and V and J calls were adopted from that table, with D and trimming inferred from the DNA. The sample includes over 200,000 clones, with approximately 88% observed a single time. Clones ranked in the top ten supply 0.65% to 0.95% of the sample.

As regards this clone: No cognate antigen has been identified for it. Base qualities are missing; no much larger clone stands one base away.

Collaborating institutions collected whole blood in K2EDTA tubes following their own protocols. Collaborator samples were shipped for TCRbeta analysis as frozen whole blood, isolated PBMCs, or DNA extracted from either sample type. Sequenced: peripheral blood. The clonotype was recovered from a woman under 40 with acute or convalescent COVID-19. The sequence joins TRBV14 to TRBJ1-2; TRBD1 could be the D gene, as 5 bases match. The DNA sequence follows: TGTGCCAGCAGCCGAGGCGGGGCACGCAACTATGGCTACACCTTC. Its protein is CASSRGGARNYGYTF.